The 17 T cell receptor beta chains below all came from one sample that was sequenced in a study of blood T cell repertoires in COVID-19. Clones were read by immunoSEQ multiplex PCR, and TCRdb kept only the in-frame ones, dropping some. The table lists approximately 380,000 clones, around 85% of them singletons. Sequenced material: peripheral blood. Every receptor here comes from a woman between 18 and 29 years old with acute or convalescent COVID-19.

V is TRBV27 and J is TRBJ2-5, with TRBD1 as a possible D gene (6 bases). The CDR3 length is 15 residues. V shed 5 bases and J shed 3 bases, with 16 bases lying between them. Germline CDR1 MNHEY, CDR2 SMNVEV (reference sequence). CDR3 DNA: TGTGCCAGCAGTACGCGGACAGACACCAAAGAGACCCAGTACTTC. The encoded protein is CASSTRTDTKETQYF.

This clone is a singleton in its sample. This chain uses TRBV2 with TRBJ1-5; no reliable D call. The CDR3 extends over 14 amino acids. The germline V gene encodes CDR1 SNHLY and CDR2 FYNNEI. V shed 4 bases and J shed 0 bases, with 7 bases lying between them. The CDR3 reads CASSARSSNQPQHF. For the CDR3, the DNA is TGTGCCAGCAGTGCCCGTTCTAGCAATCAGCCCCAGCATTTT.

This chain connects TRBV3-1 (or the pseudogene TRBV3-2) to TRBJ2-7, with 7 bases aligning to TRBD1. CDR1 is LGHDT, CDR2 YNNKEL, per germline (reference sequence). V shed 4 bases, J shed 4 bases, and the junction held 4 bases outside the gene matches. There are 13 residues in the CDR3. The DNA of the CDR3 is TGTGCCAGCAGCCGACAGGGAACTTACGAGCAGTACTTC. It specifies CASSRQGTYEQYF.

The chain recombines TRBV9 with TRBJ1-3; D is ambiguous. The CDR3 loop spans 16 amino acids. The V end was cut by 0 bases, the J end by 2 bases, with 12 bases between. Germline V CDR1 and CDR2: SGDLS, YYNGEE. The CDR3 region is CASSVEYLTPGNTIYF. The CDR3 coding sequence is TGTGCCAGCAGCGTAGAGTATCTAACCCCTGGAAACACCATATATTTT. The variable domain in full, completed from reference TRBV9 and TRBJ1-3, reads DSGVTQTPKHLITATGQRVTLRCSPRSGDLSVYWYQQSLDQGLQFLIQYYNGEERAKGNILERFSAQQFPDLHSELNLSSLELGDSALYFCASSVEYLTPGNTIYFGEGSWLTVV.

Comment on this clone: The sample has other DNA sequences that encode this CDR3 too. The rearrangement joins TRBV29-1 to TRBJ2-3, with D possibly being TRBD2 (5 bases). V lost 0 bases to trimming and J lost 1 base, with 8 bases between them. CDR1 is SQVTM, CDR2 ANQGSEA, per germline. The CDR3 length is 14 residues. Here the CDR3 reads CSVEDLGGTDTQYF. As DNA, the CDR3 is TGCAGCGTTGAAGATCTCGGGGGCACAGATACGCAGTATTTT.

The chain employs TRBV4-1 and TRBJ1-3; tentative D call: TRBD1 (5 bases). Germline CDR1 reads MGHRA; CDR2 reads YSYEKL. Trimming took 4 bases from V and 3 from J, leaving 13 bases between them. This CDR3 has 15 amino acids. The CDR3 loop is CASSPTVYYGNTIYF. In nucleotides, the CDR3 is TGCGCCAGCAGCCCGACAGTTTATTATGGAAACACCATATATTTT.

V is TRBV2 and J is TRBJ1-1, with D possibly matching TRBD1 (6 bases). Germline V gene lookup returns CDR1 SNHLY and CDR2 FYNNEI. With 6 bases removed from V and 3 bases from J, the gap between germline ends came to 14 bases. This CDR3 comprises 14 residues. The CDR3 nucleotides are TGTGCCAGCAGCATCACGAACAGGGACACTGAAGCTTTCTTT. It yields the protein CASSITNRDTEAFF.

The chain employs TRBV6-5 and TRBJ1-5; the D gene is possibly TRBD1 (6 bases). CDR3 length: 13 residues. Germline values: CDR1 MNHEY, CDR2 SVGAGI. V was pared by 6 bases and J by 9 bases, with 15 bases between. CDR3 in amino acids: CASSFDRPRPQHF. CDR3 DNA: TGTGCCAGCAGCTTCGACAGGCCAAGGCCCCAGCATTTT.

The chain recombines TRBV10-1 with TRBJ2-5; 9 bases agree with TRBD2. Germline CDR1 is WNHNN and CDR2 is SYGVQD (reference sequence). This CDR3 is built from 14 residues. After removal of 3 bases from V and 5 bases from J, the junction contained 4 bases not matched to a gene. CDR3 in amino acids: CASSEAGGRETQYF. The CDR3 bases are TGCGCCAGCAGTGAAGCGGGGGGCCGGGAGACCCAGTACTTC.

V gene TRBV29-1 combines with J gene TRBJ2-1, with D possibly being TRBD1 (5 bases). The CDR3 spans 13 residues. V lost 2 bases and J lost 3, with 8 bases in between. Germline CDR1 SQVTM, CDR2 ANQGSEA. CDR3 nucleotide sequence: TGCAGCGTTGAACCCGACAGCTACAATGAGCAGTTCTTC. Translated: CSVEPDSYNEQFF.

The rearrangement joins TRBV3-1 (or the pseudogene TRBV3-2) to TRBJ2-1, with TRBD1 matching 10 bases. The CDR3 extends over 16 amino acids. V shed 3 bases and J 9 bases; nucleotides not matched to a gene: 11. Germline lookup yields CDR1 LGHDT and CDR2 YNNKEL (reference sequence). The CDR3 DNA sequence: TGTGCCAGCAGCCAGACCCGGGACAGGGGAGCCGGTGAGCAGTTCTTC. This encodes CASSQTRDRGAGEQFF.

Concerning this clone: Other DNA sequences of this sample code for an identical CDR3. The CDR3 here is CASSLTGPYEQYF. The CDR3 nucleotides are TGCGCCAGCAGCTTAACAGGGCCCTACGAGCAGTACTTC. V and J are TRBV5-1 and TRBJ2-7; perhaps TRBD1 as D (6 bases). V was clipped by 2 bases and J by 2 bases, with 8 bases between them. This CDR3 has 13 residues. Germline V CDR1 and CDR2: SGHRS, YFSETQ.

The gene calls are TRBV19 and TRBJ1-1, with D hard to call. Trimming left V 9 bases short and J 4 bases short, with 18 bases between. Germline-derived CDR1 and CDR2 are LNHDA and SQIVND (reference sequence). CDR3 size: 14 residues. Here the CDR3 DNA reads TGTGCCAGCTCCCCGGGAGCAGGATTCACTGAAGCTTTCTTT. Its translation is CASSPGAGFTEAFF.

This clone was observed a single time. CDR3 in amino acids: CAAGTGNTDTQYF. The DNA of the CDR3 is TGTGCCGCTGGGACAGGGAACACAGATACGCAGTATTTT. This chain links TRBV12-3 or TRBV12-4 with TRBJ2-3; 9 bases line up with TRBD1. This CDR3 comprises 13 residues. Trimming at V came to 11 bases and at J to 2 bases, leaving 5 bases not matched to a gene.

The J gene is TRBJ1-3, the V gene TRBV7-2, with 7 bases fitting TRBD1. V was pared by 5 bases and J by 2 bases, with 12 bases of the junction left unmatched. Per the germline V gene, CDR1 is SGHTA and CDR2 is FQGNSA. CDR3 length equals 17 residues. The CDR3 loop is CASSQPFLGTAGNTIYF. The CDR3 DNA reads as TGTGCCAGCAGCCAGCCTTTTCTGGGGACAGCTGGAAACACCATATATTTT.

The J gene is TRBJ1-6, the V gene TRBV27, with D possibly TRBD1 on 6 matching bases. The V and J ends lost 4 bases and 9 bases respectively, with 16 bases between them. This CDR3 contains 15 residues. Germline lookup yields CDR1 MNHEY and CDR2 SMNVEV (reference sequence). CDR3 loop: CASSYGGGAISPLHF. The DNA for the CDR3 is TGTGCCAGCAGTTATGGTGGGGGGGCGATTTCACCCCTCCACTTT.

This chain connects TRBV27 to TRBJ1-6; tentatively, D is TRBD1 (6 bases). The V gene lost 1 base and the J gene lost 10 bases, with 17 bases spanning the gap. The CDR3 extends over 16 amino acids. The germline V gene has CDR1 MNHEY and CDR2 SMNVEV (reference sequence). The CDR3 protein is CASSLLPRTVASPLHF. In DNA, the CDR3 is TGTGCCAGCAGTTTATTACCTCGGACAGTAGCATCACCCCTCCACTTT.